The 5 T cell receptor beta chains in this list originate from one sample, sequenced in a study of T cells after yellow fever vaccination. TCRdb reanalysed the 5' RACE reads using MiXCR and keeps one entry per CDR3 protein. Here the sample spans 45,000 to 60,000 distinct CDR3 sequences, 5% to 6.5% being singletons. The sample consisted of PBMCs, either bulk or a sorted T-cell subset (CD4+, CD8+, memory, or dextramer-sorted; not recorded which), taken on the day of the yellow fever booster vaccination. All receptors derive from a man aged 18 to 30 who received the YFV17D yellow fever vaccine.

This clonotype was picked up many times. The V call is TRBV15, the J call TRBJ2-1; 8 positions match TRBD2. Germline V gene sequence: CDR1 LNHNV, CDR2 YYDKDF (reference sequence). V lost 1 base to trimming and J lost 9 bases; unmatched junction nucleotides: 5. This CDR3 contains 14 residues. The DNA of the CDR3 is TGTGCCACCAGCAGAGCAGGCGGGGGGATTGAGCAGTTCTTC. It translates to CATSRAGGGIEQFF.

J is TRBJ2-3 and V is TRBV6-5, with D maybe TRBD2 (7 bases). This CDR3 has 11 residues. Trimming pared 8 bases from V and 7 bases from J, leaving 10 bases between. Germline V CDR1 and CDR2: MNHEY, SVGAGI. CDR3 protein: CASGGAYTQYF. The CDR3 DNA reads TGTGCCAGCGGGGGGGCTTATACGCAGTATTTT.

This clonotype has more than one count but fewer than ten. This sequence joins TRBV4-2 and TRBJ1-2; TRBD1 aligns across 7 bases. This CDR3 spans 15 amino acids. CDR1 is LGHNA and CDR2 is YNFKEQ in the germline V gene. V shed 0 bases, J shed 5 bases, and the junction held 6 bases outside the gene matches. The chain's CDR3 is CASSQERTGGYGYTF. The DNA for the CDR3 is TGTGCCAGCAGCCAAGAGCGGACAGGCGGATATGGCTACACCTTC.

The gene calls are TRBV6-2 or TRBV6-3 and TRBJ2-7; D not resolved. Looked up from germline, CDR1 is MNHEY and CDR2 is SVGEGT. V dropped 6 bases and J dropped 2 bases, with 11 bases sitting between them. This CDR3 has 13 residues. CDR3 loop: CASRHAAAYEQYF. In DNA, the CDR3 is TGTGCCAGCAGACACGCGGCAGCCTACGAGCAGTACTTC.

The J gene is TRBJ1-5, the V gene TRBV10-2; TRBD1 matches 9 bases. V dropped 3 bases and J dropped 9; count of bases not matched to a gene: 18. The CDR3 extends over 18 amino acids. CDR1 is WSHSY and CDR2 is SAAADI in the germline V gene. The CDR3 loop is CASSDRFGTGGRGWPQHF. CDR3 bases: TGCGCCAGCAGTGACCGTTTTGGCACAGGGGGCCGGGGATGGCCCCAGCATTTT.